The next 15 T cell receptor beta chains were all read from a single sample in a study of blood T cell repertoires in COVID-19. Sequencing was performed with immunoSEQ multiplex PCR; in TCRdb, only in-frame clones are kept and a portion is missing. The sample yields a few hundred thousand clones, about 91% seen once. Sequencing was carried out using PBMCs or T cells enriched from blood (not recorded which). The source is a middle-aged woman who had recovered from COVID-19.

The chain recombines TRBV7-9 with TRBJ2-7; 7 bases agree with TRBD1. The CDR3 has 17 amino acids. Germline V gives CDR1 SEHNR, CDR2 FQNEAQ (reference sequence). Trimming at V came to 5 bases and at J to 0 bases, leaving 13 bases not matched to a gene. CDR3 bases: TGTGCCAGCAGCGTAGAGCCGGACAGGATGAGCTCCTACGAGCAGTACTTC. It codes for CASSVEPDRMSSYEQYF.

The chain joins TRBV30 to TRBJ1-5; 10 nucleotides line up with TRBD1. Germline V gives CDR1 GTSNPN, CDR2 SVGIG (reference sequence). The CDR3 has 15 residues. J gave up 4 bases and V 0 bases, and 3 bases lay outside the gene matches. CDR3 protein: CAWSVGTGVNQPQHF. The CDR3 nucleotides read TGTGCCTGGAGTGTCGGGACAGGGGTAAATCAGCCCCAGCATTTT.

CDR3 bases: TGTGCCAGCAGCTTAGAGTGGGGCAGCGGGGGAAACTACAATGAGCAGTTCTTC. It encodes CASSLEWGSGGNYNEQFF. The chain uses TRBV7-9 and TRBJ2-1, with 8 bases identical to TRBD2. V gave up 1 base and J gave up 3 bases; unmatched junction bases: 11. The V gene's germline CDR1 is SEHNR and CDR2 FQNEAQ (reference sequence). The CDR3 extends over 18 amino acids.

The chain carries TRBV2 and TRBJ2-2, with D possibly being TRBD2 (6 bases). CDR1 and CDR2 from the germline V gene are SNHLY and FYNNEI. Trimming shortened V by 6 bases and J by 1 base, and 15 bases separated the two germline ends. The CDR3 is 16 amino acids. Written as DNA, the CDR3 is TGTGCCAGCAGACTAGCAGTAGTTAGGAACACCGGGGAGCTGTTTTTT. Encoded protein: CASRLAVVRNTGELFF.

This chain uses TRBV29-1 with TRBJ1-2; 9 bases map to TRBD1. Germline CDR1 and CDR2: SQVTM and ANQGSEA. The V gene end was trimmed by 7 bases and the J gene end by 7 bases; junction bases not matched to a gene: 19. This CDR3 has 16 amino acids. The CDR3 DNA sequence: TGCAGCGCTACCGAGACCGGGACAGGGTCAGTAACTGGCTACACCTTC. Amino acid sequence: CSATETGTGSVTGYTF.

The chain carries TRBV6-2 or TRBV6-3 and TRBJ1-1; TRBD1 is a possible D gene (5 bases). With 5 bases removed from V and 11 bases from J, the gap between germline ends came to 15 bases. The CDR3 has 12 residues. CDR1 and CDR2 from the germline V gene are MNHEY and SVGEGT. This CDR3 reads CASSPRRGGAFF. The CDR3 bases are TGTGCCAGCAGTCCCCGGAGGGGTGGGGCTTTCTTT.

The rearrangement links TRBV24-1 to TRBJ1-5; weak D call: TRBD1 (6 bases). Trimming shortened V by 0 bases and J by 7 bases, and 15 bases separated the two germline ends. The CDR3 totals 16 residues. The germline gives CDR1 KGHDR, CDR2 SFDVKD. The CDR3 bases are TGTGCCACCAGTGATTTGACTTCAGGGGAGGGCCAGCCCCAGCATTTT. This translates into CATSDLTSGEGQPQHF.

V is TRBV7-2 and J is TRBJ2-3; 11 nucleotides match TRBD2. After removal of 5 bases from V and 3 bases from J, the junction contained 13 bases not matched to a gene. The CDR3 extends over 18 amino acids. Germline CDR1 and CDR2: SGHTA and FQGNSA. CDR3: CASSQKVLTSGGTDTQYF. CDR3 sequence (DNA): TGTGCCAGCAGCCAAAAGGTTCTAACTAGCGGGGGAACAGATACGCAGTATTTT.

The chain joins TRBV10-3 to TRBJ2-7; TRBD2 matches at 11 bases. This CDR3 has 17 residues. V lost 0 bases, J lost 2 bases, and 6 bases stayed unmatched. Per the germline V gene, CDR1 is ENHRY and CDR2 is SYGVKD. The chain's CDR3 is CAISESPTSGGPYEQYF. The CDR3 DNA is TGTGCCATCAGTGAGTCTCCAACTAGCGGGGGACCCTACGAGCAGTACTTC.

The chain has TRBV7-2 and TRBJ1-2; TRBD1 aligns across 7 bases. The germline gives CDR1 SGHTA, CDR2 FQGNSA. The CDR3 is made up of 15 amino acids. J was trimmed by 4 bases and V by 4 bases; bases with no gene match: 9. The CDR3 nucleotides are TGTGCCAGCAGCTCGGGACAGTCGTTGGGCTATGGCTACACCTTC. Its protein is CASSSGQSLGYGYTF. Filled out from reference TRBV7-2 and TRBJ1-2, the complete variable domain reads GAGVSQSPSNKVTEKGKDVELRCDPISGHTALYWYRQSLGQGLEFLIYFQGNSAPDKSGLPSDRFSAERTGGSVSTLTIQRTQQEDSAVYLCASSSGQSLGYGYTFGSGTRLTVV.

The chain carries TRBV6-2 or TRBV6-3 and TRBJ2-3, with D possibly TRBD2 on 6 matching bases. This CDR3 is 15 amino acids long. CDR1 MNHEY and CDR2 SVGEGT come from the germline V gene. V gave up 5 bases and J gave up 4 bases, with 16 bases separating them. In nucleotides, the CDR3 is TGTGCCAGCAGTCGCGGGACCCTGCTAGCAGATACGCAGTATTTT. Protein: CASSRGTLLADTQYF.

The chain recombines TRBV20-1 with TRBJ2-3; 12 bases are a match to TRBD2. V lost 3 bases to trimming and J lost 2 bases; unmatched junction nucleotides: 15. Germline assignment: CDR1 DFQATT and CDR2 SNEGSKA (reference sequence). The CDR3 consists of 19 residues. This CDR3 is CSASGRSLLAGGPTDTQYF. The CDR3 DNA follows: TGCAGTGCTAGTGGGCGTTCGTTACTAGCGGGAGGACCCACAGATACGCAGTATTTT.

This chain connects TRBV20-1 to TRBJ1-4; TRBD1 agrees at 9 bases. The V and J ends lost 3 bases and 10 bases, in that order; junction bases with no gene match: 0. The germline gives CDR1 DFQATT, CDR2 SNEGSKA (reference sequence). This CDR3 has 11 residues. The CDR3, as DNA: TGCAGTGCTAGGGGACAGGGAAAACTGTTTTTT. Residues: CSARGQGKLFF.

The V and J genes are TRBV7-9 and TRBJ1-1; D is unresolved. V dropped 5 bases and J dropped 3 bases, with 19 bases sitting between them. The CDR3 is 16 residues long. CDR1 is SEHNR and CDR2 is FQNEAQ in the germline V gene (reference sequence). CDR3 region: CASSERGGGRDTEAFF. CDR3 nucleotide sequence: TGTGCCAGCAGCGAGCGAGGCGGAGGGAGGGACACTGAAGCTTTCTTT.

This chain joins TRBV7-9 and TRBJ1-2; no clear D gene. Trimming cost V 8 bases and J 1 base, with 14 bases left between them. The CDR3 totals 14 residues. The germline V gene has CDR1 SEHNR and CDR2 FQNEAQ (reference sequence). DNA of the CDR3: TGTGCCAGCGGTAGTGAGTCTCTTAACTATGGCTACACCTTC. This sequence encodes CASGSESLNYGYTF.